The 23 T cell receptor beta chains below all came from one sample that was sequenced in a study of blood T cell repertoires in COVID-19. Measured with immunoSEQ multiplex PCR; TCRdb has only the in-frame clones, and not every one. The table has 200,000 to 250,000 clones, roughly 87% seen once; the top ten hold roughly 7.2%. The specimen sequenced was PBMCs or T cells enriched from blood (not recorded which). The origin of the receptors is a young man in a cohort exposed to, infected with or recovered from COVID-19 (not recorded which).

This rearrangement joins TRBV6-5 to TRBJ2-5; TRBD1 matches at 9 bases. This CDR3 region has 16 residues. From germline, CDR1 is MNHEY and CDR2 SVGAGI. V dropped 6 bases and J dropped 1; count of bases not matched to a gene: 9. The CDR3 DNA reads as TGTGCCAGCAGCTACGAAGGGACAGGGCTCCAAGAGACCCAGTACTTC. It yields the protein CASSYEGTGLQETQYF.

The rearrangement links TRBV18 to TRBJ1-4; 7 bases fit TRBD1. The CDR3 contains 15 residues. With 3 bases clipped from V and 0 bases from J, the junction kept 1 base outside the gene matches. From germline, CDR1 is KGHSH and CDR2 LQKENI. The CDR3 coding sequence is TGTGCCAGCTCACCCCAGGGGGCAACTAATGAAAAACTGTTTTTT. It codes for CASSPQGATNEKLFF.

The chain couples TRBV10-3 to TRBJ1-1; D is ambiguous. CDR1 is ENHRY, CDR2 SYGVKD, per germline. The CDR3 covers 16 residues. Trimming stripped 1 base from V and 1 base from J, with 13 bases between. CDR3 bases: TGTGCCATCAGTGAGTTCCAAATAAGAGGGAACACTGAAGCTTTCTTT. It encodes CAISEFQIRGNTEAFF.

This chain links TRBV15 with TRBJ2-1, with 9 bases matching TRBD2. Germline V gene sequence: CDR1 LNHNV, CDR2 YYDKDF (reference sequence). Trimming removed 0 bases from V and 3 bases from J; junction bases left unmatched: 12. The CDR3 contains 19 residues. This CDR3 is CATSRDRIGGTSFYNEQFF. CDR3 in DNA: TGTGCCACCAGCAGAGATCGCATTGGCGGGACTAGCTTCTACAATGAGCAGTTCTTC.

The rearrangement joins TRBV14 to TRBJ1-2, with 8 bases matching TRBD1. Trimming cost V 6 bases and J 8 bases; bases outside gene matches: 2. The germline V gene encodes CDR1 SGHDN and CDR2 FVKESK. The CDR3 loop spans 11 amino acids. CDR3 loop: CASRQGVGYTF. The CDR3 DNA sequence: TGTGCCAGCAGACAGGGGGTCGGCTACACCTTC. Supplemented by reference TRBV14 and TRBJ1-2, the full variable domain reads EAGVTQFPSHSVIEKGQTVTLRCDPISGHDNLYWYRRVMGKEIKFLLHFVKESKQDESGMPNNRFLAERTGGTYSTLKVQPAELEDSGVYFCASRQGVGYTFGSGTRLTVV.

The rearrangement joins TRBV29-1 to TRBJ1-2, with 9 bases lining up with TRBD1. The germline V gene has CDR1 SQVTM and CDR2 ANQGSEA. CDR3 length: 16 amino acids. With V trimmed by 3 bases and J by 1 base, 9 bases remained unmatched. Here the CDR3 reads CSVDGTGSVGNYGYTF. The CDR3 DNA reads as TGCAGCGTTGATGGGACAGGGAGCGTAGGTAACTATGGCTACACCTTC.

This clone was counted a few times. The rearrangement joins TRBV7-9 to TRBJ1-6; D is uncertain. Per germline, CDR1 SEHNR and CDR2 FQNEAQ (reference sequence). The CDR3 totals 13 residues. Trimming shortened V by 4 bases and J by 5 bases, and 6 bases separated the two germline ends. The CDR3 spells CASSSSNNSPLHF. CDR3 nucleotides: TGTGCCAGCAGCTCCTCTAATAATTCACCCCTCCACTTT.

The chain has TRBV5-4 and TRBJ2-2, with TRBD2 identical over 13 bases. The CDR3 has 17 residues. From germline, CDR1 is SGHNT and CDR2 YYREEE (reference sequence). Trimming removed 4 bases from V and 6 bases from J; junction bases left unmatched: 9. The CDR3: CASSGGLAGEGAGELFF. CDR3 bases: TGTGCCAGCAGCGGAGGACTAGCGGGAGAAGGGGCCGGGGAGCTGTTTTTT.

The chain employs TRBV9 and TRBJ1-2; 11 nucleotides agree with TRBD1. Trimming removed 5 bases from V and 2 bases from J; junction bases left unmatched: 11. In germline, CDR1 is SGDLS, CDR2 YYNGEE. The CDR3 runs to 17 residues. This CDR3 is CASSPSHRTGGNYGYTF. The CDR3 bases are TGTGCCAGCAGTCCTTCTCACCGGACAGGGGGCAACTATGGCTACACCTTC. The full variable domain, with the rest looked up from reference TRBV9 and TRBJ1-2, is DSGVTQTPKHLITATGQRVTLRCSPRSGDLSVYWYQQSLDQGLQFLIQYYNGEERAKGNILERFSAQQFPDLHSELNLSSLELGDSALYFCASSPSHRTGGNYGYTFGSGTRLTVV.

CDR3 in DNA: TGTGCCACCGCACCCGGGACAGCCCTCACAGATACGCAGTATTTT. Encoded protein: CATAPGTALTDTQYF. The rearrangement links TRBV27 to TRBJ2-3; 7 bases fit TRBD1. V trimming: 10 bases; J trimming: 2 bases; junction bases outside the gene matches: 12. There are 15 residues in the CDR3. Germline V gives CDR1 MNHEY, CDR2 SMNVEV (reference sequence).

The V call is TRBV15, the J call TRBJ2-5, with TRBD2 as a possible D gene (6 bases). This CDR3 is 17 amino acids long. Per germline, CDR1 LNHNV and CDR2 YYDKDF (reference sequence). V lost 0 bases and J 4 bases, leaving 18 bases between the germline ends. CDR3 bases: TGTGCCACCAGCAGAGATGGGTGGGGGGAACCAGGAGAGACCCAGTACTTC. Amino acid sequence: CATSRDGWGEPGETQYF.

V and J are TRBV28 and TRBJ1-2; TRBD1 might be the D (5 bases). This CDR3 has 15 amino acids. From germline, CDR1 is MDHEN and CDR2 SYDVKM. The V gene lost 1 base and the J gene lost 1 base, with 10 bases spanning the gap. The CDR3 region is CASSLSPGLNYGYTF. CDR3 DNA sequence: TGTGCCAGCAGTTTATCGCCAGGGCTTAACTATGGCTACACCTTC.

The chain links TRBV10-3 to TRBJ2-1; 9 bases fit TRBD1. Trimming took 6 bases from V and 8 from J; bases not matched to a gene: 32. The V gene's germline CDR1 is ENHRY and CDR2 SYGVKD. The CDR3 sequence is 22 residues long. In DNA, the CDR3 is TGTGCCATCAGACCGATAACCGGCTGGGACAGGGTAGTGAGACTCAACGACGATGAGCAGTTCTTC. Its protein is CAIRPITGWDRVVRLNDDEQFF.

The gene calls are TRBV13 and TRBJ2-2, with a possible D match to TRBD2 (6 bases). Per germline, CDR1 PRHDT and CDR2 FYEKMQ (reference sequence). Trimming cost V 6 bases and J 4 bases, with 30 bases left between them. This CDR3 comprises 20 residues. The CDR3 reads CASRPILGSGPSRGTGELFF. CDR3 DNA: TGTGCCAGCAGGCCTATTCTGGGTAGCGGCCCATCTCGGGGCACCGGGGAGCTGTTTTTT.

V is TRBV14 and J is TRBJ2-2, with 8 bases that match TRBD1. This CDR3 is built from 18 residues. Losses at the gene ends were 2 bases for V and 0 bases for J; bases not matched to a gene: 8. CDR1 SGHDN and CDR2 FVKESK come from the germline V gene. The CDR3 DNA sequence: TGTGCCAGCAGCCAACGTCTTAGGACAGGGCCGAACACCGGGGAGCTGTTTTTT. Translation: CASSQRLRTGPNTGELFF.

The chain employs TRBV28 and TRBJ2-5; 9 nucleotides agree with TRBD1. The length of the CDR3 is 14 residues. Germline V gives CDR1 MDHEN, CDR2 SYDVKM. The V and J ends lost 2 bases and 4 bases, in that order; junction bases with no gene match: 2. The CDR3 sequence is CASSLRQGGETQYF. The CDR3, as DNA: TGTGCCAGCAGTTTAAGACAGGGGGGAGAGACCCAGTACTTC.

The chain uses TRBV10-1 and TRBJ1-6; 10 bases line up with TRBD1. In germline, CDR1 is WNHNN, CDR2 SYGVQD (reference sequence). V trimming: 10 bases; J trimming: 14 bases; junction bases outside the gene matches: 17. The CDR3 has 15 residues. The CDR3 spells CATPGQGPPKLSLHF. CDR3 bases: TGCGCCACGCCGGGACAGGGGCCCCCAAAGCTGTCCCTCCACTTT.

The chain combines TRBV7-9 with TRBJ2-5; the D gene is possibly TRBD1 (6 bases). This CDR3 is 15 amino acids long. From germline, CDR1 is SEHNR and CDR2 FQNEAQ (reference sequence). V was clipped by 5 bases and J by 7 bases, with 20 bases between them. CDR3 amino acids: CASSPDRLEAGTQYF. CDR3 nucleotides: TGTGCCAGCAGCCCTGACAGGCTCGAAGCAGGGACCCAGTACTTC. Drawing the rest from reference TRBV7-9 and TRBJ2-5, the complete variable domain is DTGVSQNPRHKITKRGQNVTFRCDPISEHNRLYWYRQTLGQGPEFLTYFQNEAQLEKSRLLSDRFSAERPKGSFSTLEIQRTEQGDSAMYLCASSPDRLEAGTQYFGPGTRLLVL.

The chain uses TRBV6-5 and TRBJ2-3; no definite D call. This CDR3 region has 13 residues. Germline CDR1 and CDR2: MNHEY and SVGAGI. The ends were cut back, 8 bases at V and 3 bases at J, with 12 bases in the middle. The DNA of the CDR3 is TGTGCCAGCGGAGTGAGCGAGACAGATACGCAGTATTTT. This gives the protein CASGVSETDTQYF.

The chain recombines TRBV7-3 with TRBJ2-3; 7 bases are a match to TRBD1. V shed 2 bases, J shed 0 bases, and the junction held 11 bases outside the gene matches. Germline lookup yields CDR1 SGHTA and CDR2 FQGTGA. The CDR3 runs to 18 residues. CDR3 residues: CASSLRWAGGTSTDTQYF. The CDR3 bases are TGTGCCAGCAGCTTACGATGGGCAGGGGGTACGAGCACAGATACGCAGTATTTT.

The rearrangement joins TRBV25-1 to TRBJ2-3, with D possibly being TRBD2 (5 bases). CDR3 length: 14 amino acids. Germline values: CDR1 MGHDK, CDR2 SYGVNS. Trimming removed 6 bases from V and 2 bases from J, with 12 bases in between. CDR3 in amino acids: CASSQSGLTDTQYF. The CDR3 nucleotides are TGTGCCAGCAGCCAGAGCGGTCTCACAGATACGCAGTATTTT.

The genes are TRBV14 and TRBJ2-1; D is possibly TRBD1 (5 bases). CDR1 is SGHDN and CDR2 is FVKESK in the germline V gene. The CDR3 covers 14 residues. Trimming took 4 bases from V and 4 from J, leaving 11 bases between them. The CDR3 loop reads CASSLRQTYNEQFF. The CDR3 DNA reads TGTGCCAGCAGCCTGAGACAGACTTACAATGAGCAGTTCTTC.

The chain recombines TRBV11-2 with TRBJ1-1, with 7 bases matching TRBD1. J lost 0 bases, V lost 4 bases, and 2 bases had no gene match. This CDR3 comprises 14 residues. The germline V gene encodes CDR1 SGHAT and CDR2 FQNNGV. The CDR3: CASSWGTVNTEAFF. Written as DNA, the CDR3 is TGTGCCAGCAGCTGGGGGACAGTGAACACTGAAGCTTTCTTT.